The clone carrying this T cell receptor beta chain was observed a few times. Its target is not known. The CDR3 loop spans 13 amino acids. V was clipped by 4 bases and J by 4 bases, with 8 bases between them. Looked up from germline, CDR1 is MNHNS and CDR2 is SASEGT. This sample is part of a study of beta chain features in type 1 diabetes. The study's findings and limits: Naive, central memory and regulatory TCRB repertoires appeared more similar among patients than healthy donors. In every one of the four CD4+ subsets, TCRB CDR3s were moderately but significantly shorter in Type 1 diabetes patients.

Expressed TCRB transcripts were sequenced because the entire RNA isolate underwent reverse transcription. Profiled with immunoSEQ multiplex PCR; TCRdb holds only in-frame clones, not every one. In the table there are 600,000 to 750,000 clones, 9.5% to 15% of which are singletons. The V and J genes are TRBV6-1 and TRBJ2-4, with D uncertain. The receptor was isolated from a man aged 25 to 40 with type 1 diabetes. Sequenced sample: naive CD4+ T cells from blood. The CDR3 region is CASSVTDKNIQYF. CDR3 DNA sequence: TGTGCCAGCAGTGTGACGGATAAAAACATTCAGTACTTC.